Sequencing of this TCR beta chain was carried out in a study of cytomegalovirus exposure and HLA in healthy donors. Looking at the study overall: There were tens of millions of unique TCRs (from HLA-typed donors) in an early data release. General study findings and limits: There were a few CMV-associated chains whose specificity for CMV antigens was confirmed in vitro.

Trimming took off 0 bases at V and 4 bases at J, with 5 bases between the two ends. The germline gives CDR1 SGHAT, CDR2 FQNNGV. CDR3 size: 13 residues. PCR amplification relied on 60 Vbeta primers (plus 13 Jbeta primers). Produced via immunoSEQ multiplex PCR; TCRdb's table is partial and in-frame only. The sample totals approximately 75,000 clones; its top ten clones hold about 0.76%. With regard to this clone: As yet, its antigen is unknown.

Unrecorded immune exposure was likely among donors, who were nominally healthy when sampled. This TCR was recovered from a boy younger than 18 in good health and CMV-seronegative. Sequencing input: PBMCs. The chain uses TRBV11-2 and TRBJ2-3, with D unresolved. CDR3 DNA: TGTGCCAGCAGCTTAGAGAGGCCAGATACGCAGTATTTT. It yields the protein CASSLERPDTQYF.